A single sample is the source of the 18 T cell receptor beta chains below, sequenced in a study of CD8 T cells in Susac syndrome. Reverse transcription used about 0.45 to 1 ug RNA and random hexamers. In TCRdb, the immunoSEQ multiplex PCR reads were re-called with MiXCR into one record per CDR3 protein. The data contain roughly 80,000 distinct CDR3 sequences, roughly nine tenths of them singletons. Source material: CD8+ T cells from PBMCs. Receptor source: a human donor with multiple sclerosis.

This sequence joins TRBV6-1 and TRBJ1-6; unclear D gene. This CDR3 spans 12 amino acids. The V gene lost 6 bases and the J gene lost 7 bases, with 7 bases spanning the gap. Germline V gives CDR1 MNHNS, CDR2 SASEGT. CDR3 DNA sequence: TGTGCCAGCAGGGTCGACAATTCACCCCTCCACTTT. Protein product: CASRVDNSPLHF.

The chain uses TRBV28 and TRBJ2-3; perhaps D is TRBD1 or TRBD2 (5 bases each). CDR3 length: 15 amino acids. CDR1 is MDHEN, CDR2 SYDVKM, per germline. V lost 3 bases to trimming and J lost 3 bases, with 13 bases between them. Here the CDR3 reads CASSLGRGGTDTQYF. CDR3 bases: TGTGCCAGCAGTTTGGGACGGGGTGGAACAGATACGCAGTATTTT.

The chain employs TRBV27 and TRBJ1-1, with D hard to call. This CDR3 spans 15 amino acids. Trimming cost V 0 bases and J 5 bases, with 13 bases left between them. Germline CDR1 and CDR2: MNHEY and SMNVEV (reference sequence). The CDR3 reads CASSLSGLRGTEAFF. CDR3 nucleotides: TGTGCCAGCAGTTTATCGGGCCTAAGAGGTACTGAAGCTTTCTTT.

The CDR3 DNA reads as TGTGCCAGCAGTTTTACGGGGGCCTATGGCTACACCTTC. Protein product: CASSFTGAYGYTF. The rearrangement uses TRBV12-3 or TRBV12-4 and TRBJ1-2; D is possibly TRBD1 (6 bases). Trimming took off 3 bases at V and 4 bases at J, with 9 bases between the two ends. This CDR3 region has 13 residues.

This chain joins TRBV20-1 and TRBJ1-1, with 10 bases fitting TRBD1. V dropped 6 bases and J dropped 4; count of bases not matched to a gene: 2. CDR1 is DFQATT, CDR2 SNEGSKA, per germline (reference sequence). The CDR3 length is 12 residues. CDR3 protein: CSAWTGGTEAFF. As DNA, the CDR3 is TGCAGTGCGTGGACAGGGGGCACTGAAGCTTTCTTT.

The rearrangement links TRBV7-9 to TRBJ1-2, with a tentative D call TRBD1 (5 bases). Trimming took off 6 bases at V and 8 bases at J, with 22 bases between the two ends. The CDR3 is 15 residues long. Germline CDR1 and CDR2: SEHNR and FQNEAQ (reference sequence). The CDR3 reads CASSPAGGRELGYTF. The CDR3 DNA reads as TGTGCCAGCAGTCCAGCCGGGGGAAGGGAATTGGGCTACACCTTC.

This clonotype was recorded a few times. The V and J genes are TRBV10-3 and TRBJ2-3, with D tentatively TRBD1 or TRBD2 (5 bases each). The CDR3 has 15 amino acids. Germline CDR1 ENHRY, CDR2 SYGVKD. Trimming took off 6 bases at V and 5 bases at J, with 18 bases between the two ends. The CDR3 region is CAIRAGRGSQDTQYF. In nucleotides, the CDR3 is TGTGCCATCAGGGCAGGGAGAGGGTCGCAAGATACGCAGTATTTT.

The chain joins TRBV28 to TRBJ1-6, with D maybe TRBD1 (5 bases). V was shortened by 6 bases and J by 7 bases, with 16 bases between the two germline ends. Looked up from germline, CDR1 is MDHEN and CDR2 is SYDVKM. The CDR3 covers 15 residues. The CDR3, as DNA: TGTGCCAGCAGCCTGCTCCGGCAGGGAAATTCACCCCTCCACTTT. Amino acid sequence: CASSLLRQGNSPLHF.

A single count supports this clonotype. The CDR3 spells CASSHASTGANVLTF. Here the CDR3 DNA reads TGCGCCAGCAGCCATGCCTCAACTGGGGCCAACGTCCTGACTTTC. This chain uses TRBV4-3 with TRBJ2-6; D unclear. The CDR3 is 15 residues long. V was clipped by 3 bases and J by 2 bases, with 8 bases between them. Germline-derived CDR1 and CDR2 are LGHNA and YSLEER.

The V and J genes are TRBV15 and TRBJ1-3; D is unclear. The CDR3 contains 18 residues. The germline gives CDR1 LNHNV, CDR2 YYDKDF (reference sequence). Trimming cost V 0 bases and J 2 bases, with 17 bases left between them. The CDR3 is CATSRERETPRAGNTIYF. In DNA form, the CDR3 reads TGTGCCACCAGCAGAGAGAGGGAGACACCGCGTGCTGGAAACACCATATATTTT.

CDR3 nucleotides: TGTGCCAGCAGTGAAGCAGAGCCCCAGCATTTT. Protein sequence: CASSEAEPQHF. The V call is TRBV6-1, the J call TRBJ1-5; D call uncertain. There are 11 residues in the CDR3. CDR1 MNHNS and CDR2 SASEGT come from the germline V gene. Trimming left V 0 bases short and J 8 bases short, with 2 bases between.

This sequence joins TRBV7-9 and TRBJ2-7; TRBD1 agrees at 10 bases. Trimming removed 4 bases from V and 6 bases from J; junction bases left unmatched: 6. The CDR3 length is 14 residues. The germline gives CDR1 SEHNR, CDR2 FQNEAQ (reference sequence). The CDR3 DNA sequence: TGTGCCAGCAGCTCCGGGACAGGGGATGGCGAGCAGTACTTC. Its translation is CASSSGTGDGEQYF.

The chain employs TRBV4-3 and TRBJ2-1; TRBD2 is a possible D gene (6 bases). The V end was cut by 0 bases, the J end by 8 bases, with 17 bases between. The germline gives CDR1 LGHNA, CDR2 YSLEER. This CDR3 region has 16 residues. The CDR3 coding sequence is TGCGCCAGCAGCCAAGATTGGGAGGCAACTATGGATGAGCAGTTCTTC. Translating gives CASSQDWEATMDEQFF.

This clonotype has a handful of counts. The chain is built from TRBV27 and TRBJ2-7, with 11 positions matching TRBD1. There are 15 residues in the CDR3. J lost 5 bases, V lost 0 bases, and 3 bases had no gene match. The V gene's germline CDR1 is MNHEY and CDR2 SMNVEV (reference sequence). Written as DNA, the CDR3 is TGTGCCAGCAGTTTATCGGGGACAGGGGGTAACGAGCAGTACTTC. Residues: CASSLSGTGGNEQYF.

The chain combines TRBV27 with TRBJ1-4; D not resolved. There are 16 residues in the CDR3. Germline V gene lookup returns CDR1 MNHEY and CDR2 SMNVEV (reference sequence). Trimming stripped 6 bases from V and 4 bases from J, with 18 bases between. In nucleotides, the CDR3 is TGTGCCAGCAGACGGCAAAGGGTGGCGAGTAATGAAAAACTGTTTTTT. It translates to CASRRQRVASNEKLFF. The full variable domain, its missing parts supplied by reference TRBV27 and TRBJ1-4, is EAQVTQNPRYLITVTGKKLTVTCSQNMNHEYMSWYRQDPGLGLRQIYYSMNVEVTDKGDVPEGYKVSRKEKRNFPLILESPSPNQTSLYFCASRRQRVASNEKLFFGSGTQLSVL.

The chain has TRBV19 and TRBJ2-1; unclear D gene. Germline CDR1 LNHDA, CDR2 SQIVND (reference sequence). The CDR3 runs 11 residues. Trimming removed 10 bases at V and 10 bases at J, with 14 bases between. CDR3 nucleotides: TGTGCCACCTTTGGGATAGGCGAGCAGTTCTTC. The encoded protein is CATFGIGEQFF.

This rearrangement joins TRBV15 to TRBJ2-1; 8 bases fit TRBD1. The germline V gene encodes CDR1 LNHNV and CDR2 YYDKDF (reference sequence). The CDR3 runs to 15 residues. With 0 bases clipped from V and 7 bases from J, the junction kept 5 bases outside the gene matches. The CDR3 region has the DNA TGTGCCACCAGCAGAGATCGGACAGGGAGGAATGAGCAGTTCTTC. It is translated as CATSRDRTGRNEQFF.

The V gene is TRBV28, the J gene TRBJ1-1; D ambiguous. The CDR3 covers 13 residues. V was pared by 8 bases and J by 0 bases, with 10 bases between. In germline, CDR1 is MDHEN, CDR2 SYDVKM. In nucleotides, the CDR3 is TGTGCCAGCGGTGATAGACTGAACACTGAAGCTTTCTTT. Translation gives CASGDRLNTEAFF.